This TCR beta chain is drawn from a study of T cells in Graves' hyperthyroidism and ophthalmopathy (dated by TCRdb to about 2019). In terms of the full investigation: Peripheral blood was collected at initial diagnosis, before any treatment. The paper reports TCR Vbeta CDR3 sequencing of over 120 peripheral blood samples: approximately 43 ophthalmopathy, under 80 hyperthyroidism and 17 progressor patients. Once sampling was done, hyperthyroidism patients were given methimazole at a starting dose of 30 mg daily, whereas ophthalmopathy patients were given high-dose intravenous methylprednisolone. Prospective prediction of ophthalmopathy was tested in an independent validation cohort consisting of 18 hyperthyroidism patients and 17 patients who later progressed to ophthalmopathy. A discovery cohort of 95 to 100 patients, about 40 with Graves' ophthalmopathy and under 60 with stable Graves' hyperthyroidism, was used to find distinguishing TCR V-J signatures. Thyroid tissue and blood T-cell repertoires from six Graves' hyperthyroidism patients were also compared in the study. The 100 or so discovery patients were divided at random into training and test sets in a 7:3 ratio. Here is what the overall study found, with its caveats: In validation, the model predicted progression to ophthalmopathy with just under 71% sensitivity and less than 80% specificity, a median of roughly seven months before onset. Most expanded thyroid clonotypes (frequency above 0.001) were also detected in blood, suggesting blood repertoires may reflect thyroid immune responses. A model built on a 13 V-J signature distinguished ophthalmopathy from stable hyperthyroidism, reaching approximately 89% sensitivity and 81.08% specificity in cross-validation and 80%/75% in testing. Sample size was not statistically predetermined, and investigators were not blinded to group allocation.

Graves' hyperthyroidism was defined as stable when no progression to ophthalmopathy occurred over 18 months of follow-up. Hyperthyroidism patients were newly diagnosed, with disease duration under 2 months, and aged 18 to 65 years. Patients with uncontrolled infections, other autoimmune diseases, pregnancy or lactation were excluded. Diagnoses relied on clinical symptoms, serum thyroxine and TRAb, thyroid ultrasound and orbital computed tomography. PBMCs were isolated from 7.5 to 10 ml of fresh peripheral blood by Ficoll-Paque density gradient centrifugation. Total RNA was extracted using Trizol reagent, and RNA quality was assessed on an Agilent 2100 Bioanalyzer. This clonotype was detected a few times. What antigen it recognizes has not been identified. No much larger clone exists at a distance of one base, and base qualities are not known. The TCR beta CDR3 regions were amplified from the RNA transcripts. The first round of RT-PCR for the TCR CDR3 was performed with the HTBI primer set and the Qiagen OneStep RT-PCR kit. The libraries were constructed in a second round of multiplex PCR and then size-selected and purified. Libraries were sequenced paired-end with 100 bp reads on an Illumina HiSeq2000. The authors' analysis ran thus. Raw data were processed with SOAPnuke, discarding reads with adapters, uncalled bases, mean Phred below 15, or no exact constant-primer or identifier match. COPE v1.2.5 was used to merge the high-quality paired reads, and each unique nucleotide sequence was defined as a clonotype. MiTCR v1.1 was used to align clonotypes to the IMGT TRBV, TRBD and TRBJ reference segments. Only V-J combinations with frequency above 0.0001, covering about 99% of repertoires, were analysed. The TCS score was defined as F50 (clonal expansion) divided by E x V (chaos), with BLOSUM62-based TCRdist calculated between CDR3 peptides within each V-J. Welch's t-statistics and random forest reduced some 510 V-J features to 13, which were used in a naive Bayes classifier (R e1071). TCRdb itself trimmed the public reads at Q25 with fastp, ran MiXCR and retained productive beta chains. Each record represents a unique CDR3 protein, reported with the most common genes and DNA among its rows. The V and J calls shown here were made by TCRdb, not taken from the authors' results. The sample yields about 740,000 distinct CDR3 sequences; less than 15% were counted once. 10% of the sample lies in the top ten.

Trimmed from V: 0 bases; trimmed from J: 4 bases; junction bases lacking a gene match: 10. The CDR3 measures 18 amino acids from cysteine to phenylalanine. Solely the CDR3 DNA is kept, with 54 bases framed from the first base. The germline V gene yields MNHEY for CDR1 and SVGEGT for CDR2. Material for sequencing was blood. This receptor was taken from a woman aged 18-29 years with Graves' hyperthyroidism. This sequence uses TRBV6-2 or TRBV6-3 and TRBJ2-1; 9 central bases correspond to TRBD2. The DNA is as follows: TGTGCCAGCAGTTACTCGGCCTGGACTAGCGTAAGGTACAATGAGCAGTTCTTC. Translated, it reads CASSYSAWTSVRYNEQFF.